The 22 T cell receptor beta chains presented below share a single source sample, sequenced in a study of early T cells in non-severe SARS-CoV-2 infection. From the 5' RACE reads, TCRdb called clonotypes with MiXCR, one entry per CDR3 protein. The sample holds 36,000 or so distinct CDR3 sequences; roughly 4.5% are singletons and the top ten take roughly 5.5%. The sequenced material came from whole blood. Receptors originate from an adult who was a healthcare worker with PCR-confirmed SARS-CoV-2 infection or an uninfected control (not recorded which).

This clonotype showed up many times. The chain has TRBV6-6 and TRBJ2-2; D is undetermined. Deletions cut 4 bases from V and 8 bases from J, with 8 bases between. Germline-derived CDR1 and CDR2 are MNHNY and SVGAGI (reference sequence). The CDR3 has 12 residues. The CDR3, as DNA: TGTGCCAGCAGTTTCGGGCTAGGGGAGCTGTTTTTT. Translating gives CASSFGLGELFF.

This clonotype was seen repeatedly, ten times or more. For the CDR3, the DNA is TGTGCCAGCAGTCAGATCAACGAGCAGTACTTC. The encoded protein is CASSQINEQYF. V gene TRBV6-1 combines with J gene TRBJ2-7; D gene unclear. Germline V gene data show CDR1 as MNHNS and CDR2 as SASEGT. V lost 5 bases, J lost 5 bases, and 7 bases lay in between. The CDR3 is made up of 11 amino acids.

This clonotype was counted a few times. The gene calls are TRBV6-2 or TRBV6-3 and TRBJ2-1; no clear D gene. Trimming pared 5 bases from V and 8 bases from J, leaving 10 bases between. This CDR3 is built from 12 residues. The germline gives CDR1 MNHEY, CDR2 SVGEGT. The CDR3 DNA is TGTGCCAGCAGTCTCAGTGGTGATGAGCAGTTCTTC. Translating gives CASSLSGDEQFF.

This clonotype has just a few counts. The V gene is TRBV4-2, the J gene TRBJ2-7; 12 bases map to TRBD1. The V gene end was trimmed by 0 bases and the J gene end by 6 bases; junction bases not matched to a gene: 3. This CDR3 is 15 amino acids long. From germline, CDR1 is LGHNA and CDR2 YNFKEQ. CDR3: CASSQEGQGASEQYF. The CDR3 bases are TGTGCCAGCAGCCAAGAGGGACAGGGGGCAAGCGAGCAGTACTTC.

Only one count was recorded for this clonotype. Just one base apart from a much larger clone, this may be a read error. This chain uses TRBV29-1 with TRBJ2-7; 7 nucleotides match TRBD1. The length of the CDR3 is 15 residues. The trim removed 4 bases at V and 2 bases at J, leaving 11 bases unmatched. CDR1 SQVTM and CDR2 ANQGSEA come from the germline V gene. CDR3 sequence: CSVVGTGTAAYEQYF. The CDR3 nucleotides read TGCAGCGTTGTGGGGACCGGGACAGCAGCCTACGAGCAGTACTTC.

This clonotype was detected ten times or more. The rearrangement joins TRBV28 to TRBJ1-5; TRBD1 might be the D (6 bases). The CDR3 loop spans 14 amino acids. The V gene's germline CDR1 is MDHEN and CDR2 SYDVKM. Trimming left V 11 bases short and J 5 bases short, with 19 bases between. The CDR3 DNA follows: TGTGCCCTTGCCGGGGGGGGCCCGGATCAGCCCCAGCATTTT. This encodes CALAGGGPDQPQHF. The full variable domain, with the rest looked up from reference TRBV28 and TRBJ1-5, is DVKVTQSSRYLVKRTGEKVFLECVQDMDHENMFWYRQDPGLGLRLIYFSYDVKMKEKGDIPEGYSVSREKKERFSLILESASTNQTSMYLCALAGGGPDQPQHFGDGTRLSIL.

This clonotype showed up just a few times. The chain recombines TRBV7-9 with TRBJ2-3; TRBD1 or TRBD2 may be the D gene (6 bases each). The CDR3 is made up of 13 amino acids. Deletions cut 8 bases from V and 2 bases from J, with 11 bases between. The germline V gene has CDR1 SEHNR and CDR2 FQNEAQ (reference sequence). CDR3 in amino acids: CASPGGPTDTQYF. CDR3 nucleotide sequence: TGTGCCAGCCCTGGGGGGCCCACAGATACGCAGTATTTT.

In this sample, this clonotype turned up many times. The rearrangement joins TRBV12-3 or TRBV12-4 to TRBJ1-5; D is unresolved. The CDR3 sequence is 16 residues long. With 5 bases removed from V and 0 bases from J, the gap between germline ends came to 14 bases. CDR3 nucleotide sequence: TGTGCCAGCAGTCCCAGTCTGGGCCCTAGCAATCAGCCCCAGCATTTT. Amino acids: CASSPSLGPSNQPQHF.

There are many counts of this clonotype. This rearrangement joins TRBV6-6 to TRBJ1-1, with TRBD1 matching 8 bases. The CDR3 has 17 residues. The germline gives CDR1 MNHNY, CDR2 SVGAGI (reference sequence). V shed 7 bases and J 1 base; nucleotides not matched to a gene: 14. CDR3 in amino acids: CASTTPPGQGSNTEAFF. The CDR3, as DNA: TGTGCCAGCACCACCCCCCCCGGACAGGGATCGAACACTGAAGCTTTCTTT.

This clonotype was detected many times. This chain connects TRBV9 to TRBJ1-1; possible D gene TRBD1, 5 bases. The CDR3 is 14 residues long. Trimming took 0 bases from V and 1 from J, leaving 7 bases between them. In germline, CDR1 is SGDLS, CDR2 YYNGEE. CDR3 nucleotides: TGTGCCAGCAGCGTAGTAGGACAGAACACTGAAGCTTTCTTT. Residues: CASSVVGQNTEAFF.

This clonotype occurred many times. The chain uses TRBV2 and TRBJ2-1; 9 bases are a match to TRBD2. This CDR3 has 15 residues. V lost 6 bases to trimming and J lost 5 bases; unmatched junction nucleotides: 8. Per germline, CDR1 SNHLY and CDR2 FYNNEI. This CDR3 is CASRDSGRRDNEQFF. As DNA, the CDR3 is TGTGCCAGCAGGGACAGCGGGAGGAGGGACAATGAGCAGTTCTTC.

Many counts were recorded for this clonotype. The rearrangement joins TRBV25-1 to TRBJ2-2; a weak D match, TRBD1 (6 bases). Trimming removed 6 bases from V and 10 bases from J, with 12 bases in between. The CDR3 contains 12 residues. Germline V gene sequence: CDR1 MGHDK, CDR2 SYGVNS. DNA of the CDR3: TGTGCCAGCAGGCCGGACAGTCTGGAGCTGTTTTTT. Translating it yields CASRPDSLELFF.

This clonotype was recorded many times. A read error may produce the germline difference seen at one junction end. The rearrangement links TRBV6-2 or TRBV6-3 to TRBJ2-2; a possible D gene is TRBD2 (5 bases). Germline CDR1 MNHEY, CDR2 SVGEGT. CDR3 size: 16 residues. The CDR3 region is CASSKVAASNTGEPFF. Written as DNA, the CDR3 is TGTGCCAGCAGTAAGGTGGCAGCCTCGAACACCGGGGAGCCGTTTTTT.

This clonotype has a count of ten or more. The rearrangement joins TRBV5-1 to TRBJ2-5; perhaps TRBD1 as D (7 bases). V dropped 2 bases and J dropped 2 bases, with 16 bases sitting between them. This CDR3 has 16 amino acids. Germline V CDR1 and CDR2: SGHRS, YFSETQ. The CDR3 loop reads CASSLTGEVWQETQYF. The CDR3 nucleotides read TGCGCCAGCAGCTTAACAGGGGAGGTATGGCAAGAGACCCAGTACTTC.

In its sample, this clonotype was seen a few times. The chain couples TRBV24-1 to TRBJ2-6; 12 nucleotides match TRBD1. The ends lost 3 bases at V and 2 bases at J; junction bases unmatched: 4. Germline-derived CDR1 and CDR2 are KGHDR and SFDVKD. There are 18 residues in the CDR3. The CDR3 is CATSDAGTGGTGANVLTF. The CDR3 coding sequence is TGTGCCACCAGTGATGCCGGGACAGGGGGCACTGGGGCCAACGTCCTGACTTTC.

This clonotype was counted many times. The chain recombines TRBV6-1 with TRBJ2-5; TRBD1 might be the D (6 bases). With 9 bases removed from V and 3 bases from J, the gap between germline ends came to 20 bases. The CDR3 extends over 15 amino acids. CDR1 is MNHNS and CDR2 is SASEGT in the germline V gene. The CDR3 sequence: CASSRGLGTEETQYF. As DNA, the CDR3 is TGTGCCAGTAGCAGGGGCTTGGGGACGGAAGAGACCCAGTACTTC.

This clonotype was seen repeatedly, ten times or more. This sequence joins TRBV18 and TRBJ1-1, with D possibly being TRBD1 (5 bases). Germline values: CDR1 KGHSH, CDR2 LQKENI. V was cut by 3 bases and J by 4 bases, with 9 bases left in between. The CDR3 covers 13 residues. CDR3 sequence (DNA): TGTGCCAGCTCACCTCCGGGACCCACTGAAGCTTTCTTT. Amino acids: CASSPPGPTEAFF.

This clonotype was observed many times. The chain has TRBV6-2 or TRBV6-3 and TRBJ1-4, with no clear D. The CDR3 spans 14 residues. CDR1 MNHEY and CDR2 SVGEGT come from the germline V gene. V was cut by 2 bases and J by 3 bases, with 7 bases left in between. The CDR3 region has the DNA TGTGCCAGCAGTTACCGGCAGCCTAATGAAAAACTGTTTTTT. Residues: CASSYRQPNEKLFF.

Turning to this clonotype: A much more abundant neighbour one base away suggests this may be a read error. Here the CDR3 reads CASSVAITDTRYF. CDR3 nucleotide sequence: TGTGCCAGCAGCGTAGCCATCACAGATACGCGGTATTTT. The chain carries TRBV9 and TRBJ2-3; the D is unclear. The CDR3 is made up of 13 amino acids. CDR1 is SGDLS and CDR2 is YYNGEE in the germline V gene.

This clonotype was counted at least ten times. The CDR3 nucleotides read TGTGCCAGCAGCTTAGACAGGGGGAGTTACGAGCAGTACTTC. It yields the protein CASSLDRGSYEQYF. The V gene is TRBV7-3, the J gene TRBJ2-7; 9 bases align to TRBD1. V lost 2 bases to trimming and J lost 4 bases; unmatched junction nucleotides: 3. CDR3 size: 14 residues. In germline, CDR1 is SGHTA, CDR2 FQGTGA.

This clonotype was seen many times. The germline gene is not matched at one end of the junction; a read error may be the cause. The chain carries TRBV29-1 and TRBJ1-2; D is ambiguous. Germline V gene sequence: CDR1 SQVTM, CDR2 ANQGSEA. This CDR3 has 11 amino acids. CDR3 sequence: CSAELPYGYTF. The CDR3 DNA reads as TGCAGCGCTGAACTGCCCTATGGCTACACCTTC.

This clonotype has a count of ten or more. V gene TRBV21-1 combines with J gene TRBJ1-1; TRBD1 reflects the table's D call only, with no check against the DNA. TRBV21-1 is described as a pseudogene. The CDR3 is 15 amino acids. This chain's CDR3 is CASSTGQDKNTEAFF. The CDR3 nucleotides read TGTGCCAGCAGCACCGGGCAAGACAAGAACACTGAAGCTTTCTTT.